Listed below are T cell receptor beta chains from one sample, sequenced in a study of regulatory T cells in long-lasting Graves disease. From the multiplex PCR reads, TCRdb called clonotypes with MiXCR, one entry per CDR3 protein. The sample holds about 560,000 distinct CDR3 sequences, 15% to 20% seen once. These same data were also listed under a study on T cells in Graves' hyperthyroidism and ophthalmopathy.

Sequencing used peripheral blood mononuclear cells (PBMCs), obtained at new diagnosis, from a patient treated with antithyroid drugs. These TCRs come from a man aged 18 to 35 with Graves disease. CDR3s include the opening cysteine and the closing phenylalanine or tryptophan. The order of the fields is V gene, J gene, CDR3 protein.

v_call: TRBV6-1; j_call: TRBJ1-5; cdr3_aa: CASSLQGVLNQPQHF
v_call: TRBV9; j_call: TRBJ1-1; cdr3_aa: CASSVGGTGGEEAFF
v_call: TRBV13; j_call: TRBJ1-1; cdr3_aa: CASSFRTVDLTEAFF
v_call: TRBV5-1; j_call: TRBJ2-7; cdr3_aa: CANHVGTDTYEQYF
v_call: TRBV7-9; j_call: TRBJ2-2; cdr3_aa: CASSLVWGATTSNTGELFF
v_call: TRBV9; j_call: TRBJ2-2; cdr3_aa: CASSIPGQGAGWTGELFF
v_call: TRBV4-3; j_call: TRBJ1-6; cdr3_aa: CASSQRTAGSSYNSPLHF
v_call: TRBV7-2; j_call: TRBJ1-6; cdr3_aa: CASSIQGAYNSPLHF
v_call: TRBV14; j_call: TRBJ2-7; cdr3_aa: CASSHVTYEQYF
v_call: TRBV3-1; j_call: TRBJ2-7; cdr3_aa: CASSQRDRGYAYEQYF
v_call: TRBV7-8; j_call: TRBJ2-5; cdr3_aa: CASSLPPAGGLTQYF
v_call: TRBV9; j_call: TRBJ2-3; cdr3_aa: CASSVAPLTDTQYF
v_call: TRBV12-3/TRBV12-4; j_call: TRBJ1-2; cdr3_aa: CASSPPNRGGDGYTF
v_call: TRBV12-3/TRBV12-4; j_call: TRBJ1-2; cdr3_aa: CAASRTDNYGYTF
v_call: TRBV2; j_call: TRBJ1-1; cdr3_aa: CASSEEGWVTEAFF
v_call: TRBV29-1; j_call: TRBJ2-7; cdr3_aa: CSVGGQNGPRGAYEQYF
v_call: TRBV19; j_call: TRBJ2-1; cdr3_aa: CASSIWTSGRAPGYNEQFF
v_call: TRBV5-1; j_call: TRBJ2-3; cdr3_aa: CASSLAPPQATDTQYF
v_call: TRBV3-1; j_call: TRBJ2-2; cdr3_aa: CASSPGRSNTGELFF
v_call: TRBV7-9; j_call: TRBJ1-4; cdr3_aa: CAGHRDRNEKLFF
v_call: TRBV27; j_call: TRBJ2-3; cdr3_aa: CASSLSSLSTDTQYF
v_call: TRBV2; j_call: TRBJ2-2; cdr3_aa: CASNQAGDTGELFF
v_call: TRBV6-2/TRBV6-3; j_call: TRBJ2-1; cdr3_aa: CASSQSLSSNEQFF
v_call: TRBV2; j_call: TRBJ1-3; cdr3_aa: CASSDGTGWSGNTIYF
v_call: TRBV6-4; j_call: TRBJ2-3; cdr3_aa: CASSVTSTDTQYF
v_call: TRBV28; j_call: TRBJ2-1; cdr3_aa: CASSPWTGRDEQFF
v_call: TRBV6-1; j_call: TRBJ1-2; cdr3_aa: CASSGPSGRGANYGYTF
v_call: TRBV29-1; j_call: TRBJ1-1; cdr3_aa: CSVRAVNTEAFF
v_call: TRBV29-1; j_call: TRBJ2-7; cdr3_aa: CSVEGADPSYEQYF
v_call: TRBV6-9; j_call: TRBJ1-2; cdr3_aa: CASSYTGQGADYGYTF
v_call: TRBV6-2/TRBV6-3; j_call: TRBJ1-2; cdr3_aa: CASSVTTGGDGYTF
v_call: TRBV11-2; j_call: TRBJ2-7; cdr3_aa: CASRVAGGGTYEQYF
v_call: TRBV24-1; j_call: TRBJ2-1; cdr3_aa: CATSDAVAGEGFNEQFF
v_call: TRBV12-3/TRBV12-4; j_call: TRBJ2-3; cdr3_aa: CASSPGTPVADTQYF
v_call: TRBV28; j_call: TRBJ1-1; cdr3_aa: CASSFFGTEAFF
v_call: TRBV7-9; j_call: TRBJ2-1; cdr3_aa: CASSLGGSYNGQFF
v_call: TRBV27; j_call: TRBJ2-1; cdr3_aa: CASSYAGNEQFF
v_call: TRBV20-1; j_call: TRBJ2-3; cdr3_aa: CSARCASGSCTDTQYF
v_call: TRBV19; j_call: TRBJ2-2; cdr3_aa: CASRSNRVAGELFF
v_call: TRBV7-6; j_call: TRBJ2-7; cdr3_aa: CASSLVTGDEQYF
v_call: TRBV27; j_call: TRBJ1-1; cdr3_aa: CASSLSWRDMNTEAFF
v_call: TRBV5-6; j_call: TRBJ2-3; cdr3_aa: CASSLAEDTQYF